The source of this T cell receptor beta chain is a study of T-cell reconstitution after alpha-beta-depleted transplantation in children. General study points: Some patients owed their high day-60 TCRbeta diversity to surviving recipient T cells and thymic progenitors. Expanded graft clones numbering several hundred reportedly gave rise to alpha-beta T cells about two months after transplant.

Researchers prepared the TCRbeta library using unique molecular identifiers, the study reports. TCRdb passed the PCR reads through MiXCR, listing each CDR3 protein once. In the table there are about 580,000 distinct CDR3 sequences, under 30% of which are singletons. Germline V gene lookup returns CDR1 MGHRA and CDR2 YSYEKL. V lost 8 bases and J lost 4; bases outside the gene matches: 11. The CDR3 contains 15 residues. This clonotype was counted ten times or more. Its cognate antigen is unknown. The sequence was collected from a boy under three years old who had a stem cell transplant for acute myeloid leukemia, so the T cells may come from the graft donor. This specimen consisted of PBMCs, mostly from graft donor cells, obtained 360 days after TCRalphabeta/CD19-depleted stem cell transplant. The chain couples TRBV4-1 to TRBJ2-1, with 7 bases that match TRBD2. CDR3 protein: CASGPLAGDYNEQFF. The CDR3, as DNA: TGCGCCAGCGGCCCGTTAGCGGGCGATTACAATGAGCAGTTCTTC.